This TCR gamma chain was identified in a study of γδ T cells in repeated Plasmodium falciparum infection. Study as a whole: Malian repertoires were sampled cross-sectionally without transmission and longitudinally through febrile malaria. General study points: Vgamma9/Vdelta2+ repertoires stayed stably polyclonal over time and infection. Vdelta2-negative gammadelta repertoires appeared less diverse and less shared in Malian than Australian children.

In this sample, this clone turned up many times. Its specificity is unknown. It is likely a read error: a sequence one base away is far more abundant. Other nucleotide sequences from this sample produce the same CDR3. TRG and TRD sequences were obtained from every sorted gammadelta sample. TCRdb processed the multiplex PCR reads again with the CATT caller. The data hold roughly 15,000 gamma-chain clones, with roughly 1.5% observed a single time. Gammadelta T cells were flow-sorted from PBMC into Vgamma9/Vdelta2+ and Vdelta2-negative populations for bulk analysis. The CDR3 covers 15 residues. Per the germline V gene, CDR1 is GITISATS and CDR2 is ISYDGTV (reference sequence).

This TCR came from a pool of human donors (malaria-infected and uninfected, not separated). Here the V gene is TRGV9, but the J gene went uncalled. Sequenced sample: gamma-delta T cells from blood. The CDR3 reads CALWERRKVYYKKLF. DNA of the CDR3: TGTGCCTTGTGGGAACGACGGAAGGTATATTATAAGAAGCTCTTT.